The sequence of this T cell receptor (beta chain) was determined in a study of OX40 agonist ivuxolimab in advanced cancers. The wider study: A diagnosis of hepatocellular carcinoma, melanoma, renal cell or head and neck cancer was present in dose-escalation patients. General study findings and limits: On average, a greater number of expanded clones characterised CD8+ T cells relative to CD4+.

In the case of this clone: Its antigen remains unidentified.

Measured with immunoSEQ multiplex PCR; TCRdb has only the in-frame clones, and not every one. The table has fewer than 65,000 clones, over 80% seen once; the top ten hold 1.9%. CDR3 size: 15 residues. Germline V gene lookup returns CDR1 MDHEN and CDR2 SYDVKM. Between the trimmed V and J ends, which lost 1 base and 15 bases, there was a span of 22 bases. The sample was CD4+ or CD8+ T cells sorted from blood, taken in a trial of the OX40 agonist ivuxolimab. This clonotype originated in an adult with an advanced solid tumor such as melanoma, head and neck, liver or kidney cancer. The chain carries TRBV28 and TRBJ1-5; possible D gene TRBD1, 6 bases. Written as DNA, the CDR3 is TGTGCCAGCAGTTTATTACAGGGTCAGGGAGACCTATGGCATTTT. Protein sequence: CASSLLQGQGDLWHF.